These T cell receptor beta chains were read from a single sample in a study of T cells in Graves' hyperthyroidism and ophthalmopathy. TCRdb re-called the multiplex PCR reads through MiXCR, storing one row per CDR3 protein. The sample carries some 200,000 distinct CDR3 sequences, 17% recorded once. The sequenced sample consisted of blood. The receptors derive from a woman between 50 and 59 years old with Graves' hyperthyroidism. Both conserved end residues are part of each CDR3. Each record gives: clone size, V gene, D gene, CDR3 length, J gene, CDR3 protein, CDR3 DNA. D genes are given only for firm matches. Clone size appears in some rows only: once, few, many, or a class for an expanded clone.

clone_size: many
v_call: TRBV29-1
d_call: TRBD2
cdr3_length: 15
j_call: TRBJ2-3
cdr3_aa: CSVVLGLAVTDTQYF
cdr3_nt: TGCAGCGTTGTTCTCGGACTAGCGGTAACAGATACGCAGTATTTT

clone_size: few
v_call: TRBV27
d_call: TRBD1
cdr3_length: 15
j_call: TRBJ1-1
cdr3_aa: CASSLWTGLNTEAFF
cdr3_nt: TGTGCCAGCAGTTTATGGACAGGGTTGAACACTGAAGCTTTCTTT

clone_size: .
v_call: TRBV11-2
d_call: TRBD2
cdr3_length: 15
j_call: TRBJ2-7
cdr3_aa: CASSPTGTSVYEQYF
cdr3_nt: TGTGCCAGCAGCCCTACCGGGACTAGCGTTTACGAGCAGTACTTC

clone_size: .
v_call: TRBV11-2
d_call: TRBD2
cdr3_length: 16
j_call: TRBJ2-1
cdr3_aa: CASSRGLAYRSGEQFF
cdr3_nt: TGTGCCAGCAGCAGGGGACTAGCGTATCGGTCGGGTGAGCAGTTCTTC

clone_size: many
v_call: TRBV7-9
d_call: .
cdr3_length: 15
j_call: TRBJ1-2
cdr3_aa: CASSSLRAGNYGYTF
cdr3_nt: TGTGCCAGCAGCTCACTAAGGGCGGGGAACTATGGCTACACCTTC

clone_size: .
v_call: TRBV20-1
d_call: .
cdr3_length: 16
j_call: TRBJ2-3
cdr3_aa: CSARSWDTSRTDTQYF
cdr3_nt: TGCAGTGCTAGATCATGGGACACTAGCAGGACAGATACGCAGTATTTT

clone_size: .
v_call: TRBV12-5
d_call: TRBD1
cdr3_length: 12
j_call: TRBJ2-7
cdr3_aa: CATGTGPYEQYF
cdr3_nt: TGTGCTACGGGGACAGGACCCTACGAGCAGTACTTC

clone_size: many
v_call: TRBV7-9
d_call: TRBD1
cdr3_length: 14
j_call: TRBJ2-4
cdr3_aa: CASSLVVQGDIQYF
cdr3_nt: TGTGCCAGCAGCTTAGTAGTACAGGGGGACATTCAGTACTTC

clone_size: .
v_call: TRBV5-5
d_call: TRBD2
cdr3_length: 15
j_call: TRBJ2-5
cdr3_aa: CANSSLAGEFETQYF
cdr3_nt: TGTGCCAACAGCTCCTTGGCGGGAGAGTTCGAGACCCAGTACTTC

clone_size: many
v_call: TRBV20-1
d_call: TRBD2
cdr3_length: 15
j_call: TRBJ2-7
cdr3_aa: CSARDPTSGSDEQYF
cdr3_nt: TGCAGTGCTAGAGATCCTACTAGCGGGAGTGACGAGCAGTACTTC

clone_size: .
v_call: TRBV19
d_call: .
cdr3_length: 12
j_call: TRBJ1-2
cdr3_aa: CASTGRGNGYTF
cdr3_nt: TGTGCCAGTACGGGCAGGGGAAATGGCTACACCTTC

clone_size: .
v_call: TRBV24-1
d_call: TRBD1
cdr3_length: 18
j_call: TRBJ2-2
cdr3_aa: CAPSDPGQGTRRTGELFF
cdr3_nt: TGTGCCCCCAGTGATCCAGGACAGGGAACGAGGCGAACCGGGGAGCTGTTTTTT

clone_size: .
v_call: TRBV19
d_call: .
cdr3_length: 15
j_call: TRBJ2-6
cdr3_aa: CASSIVQTGANVLTF
cdr3_nt: TGTGCCAGTAGTATAGTACAGACTGGGGCCAACGTCCTGACTTTC

clone_size: many
v_call: TRBV20-1
d_call: .
cdr3_length: 14
j_call: TRBJ1-1
cdr3_aa: CSAQLHGADTEAFF
cdr3_nt: TGCAGTGCTCAGTTACACGGAGCGGACACTGAAGCTTTCTTT

clone_size: .
v_call: TRBV11-2
d_call: .
cdr3_length: 15
j_call: TRBJ2-1
cdr3_aa: CASSYGAGRRNEQFF
cdr3_nt: TGTGCCAGCAGCTATGGGGCGGGACGTCGGAATGAGCAGTTCTTC

clone_size: few
v_call: TRBV7-9
d_call: .
cdr3_length: 14
j_call: TRBJ2-2
cdr3_aa: CASSSPSQLGELFF
cdr3_nt: TGTGCCAGCAGCTCGCCTTCGCAGCTCGGGGAGCTGTTTTTT

clone_size: .
v_call: TRBV11-3
d_call: .
cdr3_length: 15
j_call: TRBJ2-1
cdr3_aa: CASSLIWSSYNEQFF
cdr3_nt: TGTGCCAGCAGCCTAATTTGGTCCTCCTACAATGAGCAGTTCTTC